This T cell receptor beta chain was recovered during a study of blood T cell repertoires in COVID-19 (dated by TCRdb to the early 2020s). Study-level background: Samples covering the acute and convalescent phases of COVID-19 were provided by collaborators in the United States, Italy and Spain. The samples were drawn from the first 160 participants of the ongoing ImmuneRACE study and from 950 to 1,500 subjects provided by 6 global collaborators. The repertoires were released in a freely available public database intended as a resource for research on the immune response to SARS-CoV-2. Deeply sampled blood TCRbeta repertoires from subjects exposed to, actively infected with, or recovered from COVID-19 were included in the dataset. Sample metadata almost always included a de-identified subject ID, COVID-19 status, age in years and sex. Where available, HLA class I and class II types were taken from metadata supplied by the sample provider and were not determined by assay-based typing. The prospective study material was composed of cDNA or gDNA derived from T cells, B-cell-depleted T cells, or PBMCs.

What the authors observed across the whole study: The amount of clinical and demographic metadata varied by source and participant and was provided uncurated.

With respect to this clone: The clone's antigen remains unknown. No base-level quality is on record; no much larger clone is a single base apart.

TCRbeta CDR3 regions were amplified from genomic DNA by means of the immunoSEQ Assay, a bias-controlled multiplex PCR. As for how the authors treated the data: Within the assay, amplification of reference gene primers was used to estimate how many nucleated cells each sample contained. To quantify the absolute abundance of each unique TCRbeta CDR3 rearrangement, sequence reads were collapsed and filtered. For each sample, productive Simpson clonality was calculated as the square root of Simpson's diversity index across productive rearrangements. TCRdb carries this immuneACCESS record with in-frame sequences only. Its versions omit some clonotypes, under half of them owing to an unresolved V gene in the studies checked, with the rest unexplained. The V and J calls and clone size were taken over from that table, and D and trimming were inferred from the DNA. This sample comprises some 350,000 clones, over 75% of them detected only once. The ten largest clones capture 2.5% to 3% of the sample.

Participants in the prospective study were enrolled through a virtual design, were aged roughly 18 to 100 years, and lived in approximately 24 United States geographic areas. In the prospective study, participants were assigned to cohorts based on the clinical history participants reported in a screening survey and a study questionnaire. ImmuneRACE Cohort 3 recovered participants were defined by two consecutive negative NP/OP PCR tests, healthcare professional clearance, or symptom resolution. Mobile phlebotomists in the prospective study collected whole blood, serum and a nasopharyngeal or oropharyngeal swab from every participant. Additional blood draws and questionnaires over an approximately 2-month period could optionally be provided by prospective study participants. Prospective study blood samples were shipped either frozen or at room temperature before DNA extraction. The CDR3 has 14 amino acids, counting the end cysteine and phenylalanine. Just CDR3 DNA is preserved here, 42 bases in frame from base 1. V was cut back by 1 base and J by 5 bases, leaving a gap of 11 bases between them. In the germline V gene (reference sequence), CDR1 corresponds to LNHNV and CDR2 to YYDKDF.

The chain employs TRBV15 and TRBJ1-1; TRBD1 is a weak D gene call, 5 bases matching. The specimen was PBMCs or T cells enriched from blood (not recorded which). The receptor was derived from a woman in her twenties or thirties who had recovered from COVID-19. At the DNA level, the sequence is TGTGCCACCAGCAGAGGCCAGGGAGGGACTGAAGCTTTCTTT. It translates as CATSRGQGGTEAFF. Beyond the CDR3, the reference TRBV15 and TRBJ1-1 genes provide the residues; the full variable domain reads: DAMVIQNPRYQVTQFGKPVTLSCSQTLNHNVMYWYQQKSSQAPKLLFHYYDKDFNNEADTPDNFQSRRPNTSFCFLDIRSPGLGDTAMYLCATSRGQGGTEAFFGQGTRLTVV.